This T cell receptor beta chain stems from a study of blood T cell repertoires in COVID-19. Background on the study: The United States, Italy and Spain provided the acute and convalescent COVID-19 samples. T cells, B-cell-depleted T cells, or PBMCs supplied cDNA or gDNA.

Under the authors' procedure: Nucleated cell number was recorded as an estimate derived from reference gene primer amplification. Measured with immunoSEQ multiplex PCR; TCRdb has only the in-frame clones, and not every one. The D gene and trimming were derived from the DNA, and the V and J assignments and clone size from that table. In the table there are fewer than 250,000 clones, roughly 82% of which are singletons. Note on this clone: At the DNA level, this CDR3 is encoded by other sequences in the same sample as well.

Sequencing was done on a sample of peripheral blood. The receptor's source is a woman between 35 and 50 years old with acute or convalescent COVID-19.

This CDR3 is CASSLGGLAGAGDTQYF. The CDR3, as DNA: TGCGCCAGCAGCTTGGGGGGCCTAGCGGGGGCCGGAGATACGCAGTATTTT. J is TRBJ2-3 and V is TRBV5-1; 10 bases are shared with TRBD2. Germline trimming cut 0 bases from V and 5 bases from J; bases unmatched to any gene: 9. From germline, CDR1 is SGHRS and CDR2 YFSETQ. The CDR3 runs 17 residues.